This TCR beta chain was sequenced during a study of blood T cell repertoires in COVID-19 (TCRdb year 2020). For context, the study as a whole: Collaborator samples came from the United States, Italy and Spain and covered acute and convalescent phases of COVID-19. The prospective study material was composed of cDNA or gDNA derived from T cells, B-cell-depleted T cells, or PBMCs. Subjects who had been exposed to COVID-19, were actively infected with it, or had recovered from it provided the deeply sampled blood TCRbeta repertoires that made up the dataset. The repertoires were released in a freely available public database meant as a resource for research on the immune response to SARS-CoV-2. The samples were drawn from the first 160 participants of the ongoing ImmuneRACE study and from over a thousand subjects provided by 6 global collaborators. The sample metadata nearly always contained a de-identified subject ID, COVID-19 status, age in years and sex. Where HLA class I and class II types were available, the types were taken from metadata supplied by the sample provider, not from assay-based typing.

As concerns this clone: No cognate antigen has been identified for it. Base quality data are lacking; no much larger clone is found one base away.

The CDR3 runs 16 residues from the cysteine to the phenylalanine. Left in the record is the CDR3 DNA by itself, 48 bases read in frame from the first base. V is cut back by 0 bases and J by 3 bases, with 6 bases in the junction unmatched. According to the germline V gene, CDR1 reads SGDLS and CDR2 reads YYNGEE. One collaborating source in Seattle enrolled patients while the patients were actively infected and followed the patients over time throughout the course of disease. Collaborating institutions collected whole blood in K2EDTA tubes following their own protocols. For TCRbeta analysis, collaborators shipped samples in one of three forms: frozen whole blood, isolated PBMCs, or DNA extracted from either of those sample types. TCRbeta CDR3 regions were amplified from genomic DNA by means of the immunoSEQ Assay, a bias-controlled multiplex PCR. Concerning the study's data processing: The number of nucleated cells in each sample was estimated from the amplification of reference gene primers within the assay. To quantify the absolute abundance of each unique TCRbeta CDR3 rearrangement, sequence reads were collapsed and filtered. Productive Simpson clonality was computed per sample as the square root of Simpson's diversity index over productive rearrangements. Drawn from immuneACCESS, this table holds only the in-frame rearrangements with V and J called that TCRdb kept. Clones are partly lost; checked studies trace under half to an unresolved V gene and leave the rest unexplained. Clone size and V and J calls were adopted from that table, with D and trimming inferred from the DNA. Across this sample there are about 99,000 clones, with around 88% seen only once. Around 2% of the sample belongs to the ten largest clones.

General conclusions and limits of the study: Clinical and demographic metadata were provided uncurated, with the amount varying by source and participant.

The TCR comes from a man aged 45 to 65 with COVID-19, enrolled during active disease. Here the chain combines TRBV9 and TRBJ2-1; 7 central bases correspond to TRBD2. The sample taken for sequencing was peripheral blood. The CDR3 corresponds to CASSVGGGGNYNEQFF. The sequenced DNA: TGTGCCAGCAGCGTAGGAGGCGGGGGTAACTACAATGAGCAGTTCTTC.